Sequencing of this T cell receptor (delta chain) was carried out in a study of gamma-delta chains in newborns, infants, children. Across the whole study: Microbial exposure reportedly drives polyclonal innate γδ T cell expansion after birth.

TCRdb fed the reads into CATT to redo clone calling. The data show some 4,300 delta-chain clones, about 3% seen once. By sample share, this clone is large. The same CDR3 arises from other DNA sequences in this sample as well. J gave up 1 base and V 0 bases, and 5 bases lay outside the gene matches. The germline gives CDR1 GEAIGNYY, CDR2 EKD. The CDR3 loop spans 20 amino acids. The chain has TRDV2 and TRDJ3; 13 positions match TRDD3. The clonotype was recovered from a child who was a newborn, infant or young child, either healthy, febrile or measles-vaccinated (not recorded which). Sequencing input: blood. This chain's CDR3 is CACDTVLGDTRSWDTRQMFF. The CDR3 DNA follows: TGTGCCTGTGACACCGTACTGGGGGATACGAGGTCCTGGGACACCCGACAGATGTTTTTC.